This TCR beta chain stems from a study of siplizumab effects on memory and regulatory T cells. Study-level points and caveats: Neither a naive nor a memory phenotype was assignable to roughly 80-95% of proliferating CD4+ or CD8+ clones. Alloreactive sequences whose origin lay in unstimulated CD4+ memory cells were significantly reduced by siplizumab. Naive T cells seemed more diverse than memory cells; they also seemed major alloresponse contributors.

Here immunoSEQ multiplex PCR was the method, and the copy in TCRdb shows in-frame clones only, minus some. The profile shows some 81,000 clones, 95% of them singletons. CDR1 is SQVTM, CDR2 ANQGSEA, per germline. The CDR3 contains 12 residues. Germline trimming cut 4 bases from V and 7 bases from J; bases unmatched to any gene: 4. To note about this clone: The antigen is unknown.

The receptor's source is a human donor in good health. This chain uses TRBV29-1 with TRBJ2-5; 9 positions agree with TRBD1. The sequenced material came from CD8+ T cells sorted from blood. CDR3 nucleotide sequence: TGCAGCGTTGTGAAGGGACAGGGGACCCAGTACTTC. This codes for CSVVKGQGTQYF.